This T cell receptor beta chain was captured by sequencing in a study of blood T cell repertoires in COVID-19. Clones were sequenced by immunoSEQ multiplex PCR, and TCRdb holds only the in-frame ones, with some missing. The profile shows about 370,000 clones, around 92% of them singletons. Those enrolled in Seattle joined during active infection and were followed longitudinally afterward. The germline V and J ends were trimmed by 2 bases and 0 bases, with 10 bases remaining between them. The CDR3 is 15 residues long. The germline V gene has CDR1 MNHEY and CDR2 SMNVEV (reference sequence). This clonotype originated in a woman in her twenties or thirties with COVID-19, enrolled during active disease. Source material: peripheral blood. This chain connects TRBV27 to TRBJ1-2; D remains ambiguous. CDR3 loop: CASSLTGYSNYGYTF. The DNA for the CDR3 is TGTGCCAGCAGTTTAACCGGGTACTCTAACTATGGCTACACCTTC.